These 15 T cell receptor beta chains came from one sample sequenced in a study of T cell responses to AZD1222 COVID-19 vaccine. The data were produced by immunoSEQ multiplex PCR, yet TCRdb's version contains in-frame clones alone and is incomplete. Among around 140,000 clones, about 90% were seen once, and the ten largest hold about 2.1%. This specimen consisted of peripheral blood, obtained 28 days after the second AZD1222 dose. All receptors come from an adult who received the AZD1222 COVID-19 vaccine.

The J gene is TRBJ1-2, the V gene TRBV5-1; weak D call: TRBD1 (5 bases). V lost 0 bases to trimming and J lost 8 bases, with 11 bases between them. The CDR3 has 13 residues. Germline assignment: CDR1 SGHRS and CDR2 YFSETQ. CDR3: CASSLAGGEGYTF. The CDR3 coding sequence is TGCGCCAGCAGCTTGGCAGGAGGGGAAGGCTACACCTTC.

The chain uses TRBV7-8 and TRBJ2-1; TRBD2 agrees at 7 bases. Trimming cost V 6 bases and J 6 bases; bases outside gene matches: 5. The CDR3 is 13 residues long. Germline V gives CDR1 SGHVS, CDR2 FQNEAQ. CDR3 sequence (DNA): TGTGCCAGCAGACCCCGGGGGGTCAATGAGCAGTTCTTC. Translated, it gives CASRPRGVNEQFF. Supplemented by reference TRBV7-8 and TRBJ2-1, the full variable domain reads GAGVSQSPRYKVAKRGQDVALRCDPISGHVSLFWYQQALGQGPEFLTYFQNEAQLDKSGLPSDRFFAERPEGSVSTLKIQRTQQEDSAVYLCASRPRGVNEQFFGPGTRLTVL.

This sequence joins TRBV13 and TRBJ2-2; TRBD2 agrees at 8 bases. The V and J ends lost 4 bases and 2 bases, in that order; junction bases with no gene match: 9. Germline lookup yields CDR1 PRHDT and CDR2 FYEKMQ (reference sequence). There are 17 residues in the CDR3. CDR3: CASSSPGLAGNTGELFF. CDR3 coding DNA: TGTGCCAGCAGCTCCCCGGGCCTAGCGGGCAACACCGGGGAGCTGTTTTTT.

The chain links TRBV7-3 to TRBJ2-1; TRBD1 matches 7 bases. This CDR3 is built from 15 residues. V lost 4 bases to trimming and J lost 7 bases; unmatched junction nucleotides: 10. Per germline, CDR1 SGHTA and CDR2 FQGTGA. CDR3 coding DNA: TGTGCCAGCAGCTCCGACAGGGAGCGTGGGAATGAGCAGTTCTTC. Protein: CASSSDRERGNEQFF. Supplemented by reference TRBV7-3 and TRBJ2-1, the full variable domain reads GAGVSQTPSNKVTEKGKYVELRCDPISGHTALYWYRQSLGQGPEFLIYFQGTGAADDSGLPNDRFFAVRPEGSVSTLKIQRTERGDSAVYLCASSSDRERGNEQFFGPGTRLTVL.

The CDR3 sequence is CASSPEHRTVYGYTF. The CDR3 nucleotides read TGTGCCAGCAGCCCCGAGCACAGGACCGTTTATGGCTACACCTTC. The genes are TRBV11-2 and TRBJ1-2; TRBD1 might be the D (5 bases). V was pared by 5 bases and J by 5 bases, with 18 bases between. Germline assignment: CDR1 SGHAT and CDR2 FQNNGV. CDR3 length: 15 residues.

This chain connects TRBV6-5 to TRBJ1-1; D is ambiguous. Trimming pared 6 bases from V and 3 bases from J, leaving 11 bases between. Germline loops: CDR1 MNHEY, CDR2 SVGAGI. This CDR3 is 13 amino acids long. CDR3 region: CASSLTPYTEAFF. For the CDR3, the DNA is TGTGCCAGCAGCCTGACTCCTTACACTGAAGCTTTCTTT.

This clone was found a few times. The chain has TRBV7-9 and TRBJ2-1; D may correspond to TRBD1 or TRBD2 (5 bases each). The CDR3 contains 15 residues. V was pared by 3 bases and J by 3 bases, with 12 bases between. Germline V gene sequence: CDR1 SEHNR, CDR2 FQNEAQ (reference sequence). The CDR3 here is CASSFGTPRYNEQFF. DNA of the CDR3: TGTGCCAGCAGCTTCGGGACGCCCCGCTACAATGAGCAGTTCTTC.

The genes are TRBV27 and TRBJ2-3, with 14 bases lining up with TRBD2. CDR1 and CDR2 (germline): MNHEY, SMNVEV (reference sequence). V gave up 6 bases and J gave up 4 bases; unmatched junction bases: 3. CDR3 length: 15 residues. This CDR3 is CASRGTSGRPDTQYF. In DNA form, the CDR3 reads TGTGCCAGCAGAGGGACTAGCGGGAGACCAGATACGCAGTATTTT.

This clone was seen only a few times. The CDR3 bases are TGCAGTGCTAGTAGCTGGACAGGGGGAAAGGAAAAACTGTTTTTT. Residues: CSASSWTGGKEKLFF. This rearrangement joins TRBV20-1 to TRBJ1-4; 10 positions match TRBD1. The V and J ends lost 3 bases and 8 bases, in that order; junction bases with no gene match: 9. This CDR3 has 15 amino acids. Germline V gene lookup returns CDR1 DFQATT and CDR2 SNEGSKA (reference sequence).

V is TRBV3-1 (or the pseudogene TRBV3-2) and J is TRBJ2-2; D gene uncertain. Germline loops: CDR1 LGHDT, CDR2 YNNKEL (reference sequence). Between the trimmed V and J ends, which lost 5 bases and 4 bases, there was a span of 5 bases. The CDR3 is made up of 12 amino acids. The CDR3 protein is CASSWGTGELFF. In nucleotides, the CDR3 is TGTGCCAGCAGCTGGGGCACCGGGGAGCTGTTTTTT.

The rearrangement joins TRBV18 to TRBJ1-1; D remains ambiguous. V was clipped by 3 bases and J by 6 bases, with 11 bases between them. In germline, CDR1 is KGHSH, CDR2 LQKENI. The CDR3 is 13 residues long. The CDR3 sequence: CASSPSQVAEAFF. The CDR3 DNA reads as TGTGCCAGCTCACCGAGTCAGGTCGCTGAAGCTTTCTTT.

This clone was recorded once. The V call is TRBV25-1, the J call TRBJ2-1; D could derive from TRBD1 or TRBD2 (7 bases each). This CDR3 has 16 amino acids. Germline V gene sequence: CDR1 MGHDK, CDR2 SYGVNS. The V and J ends lost 1 base and 7 bases respectively, with 17 bases between them. The CDR3 region is CASSEWRGPGGNEQFF. CDR3 bases: TGTGCCAGCAGTGAATGGAGGGGGCCGGGAGGTAATGAGCAGTTCTTC.

The chain has TRBV2 and TRBJ1-4, with unresolved D. Germline CDR1 and CDR2: SNHLY and FYNNEI. This CDR3 contains 14 residues. V was pared by 4 bases and J by 4 bases, with 10 bases between. This CDR3 is CASSVSLYNEKLFF. The DNA of the CDR3 is TGTGCCAGCAGTGTTTCCCTATATAATGAAAAACTGTTTTTT.

This clone was counted between two and nine times. The chain combines TRBV7-3 with TRBJ2-2; D might be TRBD1 (6 bases). Trimming pared 0 bases from V and 0 bases from J, leaving 11 bases between. This CDR3 has 17 residues. Germline V gene lookup returns CDR1 SGHTA and CDR2 FQGTGA. In DNA, the CDR3 is TGTGCCAGCAGCTTAACCCCGGACAGCGCGAACACCGGGGAGCTGTTTTTT. Translating gives CASSLTPDSANTGELFF.

This rearrangement joins TRBV6-6 to TRBJ1-6; D remains unclear. Germline V gives CDR1 MNHNY, CDR2 SVGAGI (reference sequence). This CDR3 spans 16 amino acids. The germline V and J ends were trimmed by 5 bases and 0 bases, with 11 bases remaining between them. CDR3 in amino acids: CASSRSGPSYNSPLHF. The CDR3 coding sequence is TGTGCCAGCAGTCGGTCCGGTCCCTCCTATAATTCACCCCTCCACTTT.